This T cell receptor (beta chain) comes out of a study of blood T cell repertoires in COVID-19. Study-level background: Acute and convalescent COVID-19 samples came from the United States, Italy and Spain. PBMCs, B-cell-depleted T cells, or T cells were the source of the cDNA or gDNA that made up the material.

The germline V gene encodes CDR1 SGHTA and CDR2 FQGTGA. This CDR3 contains 15 residues. V was clipped by 0 bases and J by 2 bases, with 11 bases between them. Original processing methods: From reference gene primer amplification, estimates of nucleated cell counts were derived. Method: immunoSEQ multiplex PCR; TCRdb's copy keeps in-frame clones and lacks some. V, J and clone size derive from that table, while D and trimming were established from the DNA sequence. The data contain a few hundred thousand clones, approximately 86% of them seen just once; the ten biggest clones take up about 2%. Sequencing used peripheral blood. The chain joins TRBV7-3 to TRBJ2-7; D is undetermined. This sequence was found in a man aged 25-45 years with active or convalescent COVID-19. CDR3 in amino acids: CASSLTPAETYEQYF. The CDR3 DNA follows: TGTGCCAGCAGCTTAACCCCTGCGGAGACCTACGAGCAGTACTTC.